These 27 T cell receptor beta chains were all obtained from the same sample, sequenced in a study of T cells in Graves' hyperthyroidism and ophthalmopathy. Researchers took RNA transcripts and amplified the TCR beta CDR3 regions from them. The primer set for the first-round RT-PCR of the TCR CDR3 was HTBI. TCRdb redid the calling of the multiplex PCR reads with MiXCR, one entry per CDR3 protein. The data show 640,000 or so distinct CDR3 sequences, roughly 14% seen once. Material: blood. Receptors originate from a woman between 40 and 55 years old with Graves' ophthalmopathy.

Ten or more counts support this clonotype. The chain links TRBV4-2 to TRBJ1-1; a weak D match, TRBD1 (5 bases). The CDR3 spans 17 residues. Trimming cost V 1 base and J 5 bases, with 20 bases left between them. Germline CDR1 is LGHNA and CDR2 is YNFKEQ. The CDR3 DNA reads as TGTGCCAGCAGCCAAGGGTTGTTGGCAGGGACGAAAACTGAAGCTTTCTTT. It encodes CASSQGLLAGTKTEAFF.

This clonotype was seen a handful of times. This chain joins TRBV30 and TRBJ1-1; 9 bases line up with TRBD1. Germline CDR1 GTSNPN, CDR2 SVGIG (reference sequence). V gave up 7 bases and J gave up 5 bases; unmatched junction bases: 5. The CDR3 consists of 12 residues. In DNA form, the CDR3 reads TGTGCCTTACAGGGGGCGAGGACTGAAGCTTTCTTT. Its protein is CALQGARTEAFF. The full variable domain, with the rest looked up from reference TRBV30 and TRBJ1-1, is SQTIHQWPATLVQPVGSPLSLECTVEGTSNPNLYWYRQAAGRGLQLLFYSVGIGQISSEVPQNLSASRPQDRQFILSSKKLLLSDSGFYLCALQGARTEAFFGQGTRLTVV.

The table lists this clonotype with a few counts. J is TRBJ2-2 and V is TRBV3-1; D might be TRBD2 (5 bases). V lost 0 bases, J lost 5 bases, and 10 bases lay in between. This CDR3 has 15 residues. Germline V gene data show CDR1 as LGHDT and CDR2 as YNNKEL (reference sequence). DNA of the CDR3: TGTGCCAGCAGCCAAGATTGGCGAGGGACCGGGGAGCTGTTTTTT. Translated: CASSQDWRGTGELFF.

The rearrangement joins TRBV6-1 to TRBJ2-7; D uncertain. The V gene's germline CDR1 is MNHNS and CDR2 SASEGT. This CDR3 has 16 residues. Between the trimmed V and J ends, which lost 4 bases and 2 bases, there was a span of 18 bases. The CDR3 sequence: CASSAQRSHTPYEQYF. CDR3 nucleotides: TGTGCCAGCAGTGCCCAGAGGAGCCACACCCCCTACGAGCAGTACTTC.

This clonotype was recorded at least ten times. The chain is built from TRBV27 and TRBJ1-5; D call uncertain. V lost 5 bases, J lost 9 bases, and 11 bases lay in between. CDR3 size: 12 residues. In germline, CDR1 is MNHEY, CDR2 SMNVEV (reference sequence). This CDR3 reads CASSLPRGPQHF. The CDR3 nucleotides read TGTGCCAGCAGTCTTCCCCGGGGGCCCCAGCATTTT.

This clonotype was counted at least ten times. The J gene is TRBJ2-7, the V gene TRBV6-2 or TRBV6-3; D unclear. The CDR3 runs to 15 residues. Germline CDR1 reads MNHEY; CDR2 reads SVGEGT. The ends were cut back, 2 bases at V and 0 bases at J, with 11 bases in the middle. CDR3 sequence reads: CASSYPEDSSYEQYF. The CDR3 DNA reads as TGTGCCAGCAGTTACCCTGAAGATTCCTCCTACGAGCAGTACTTC.

This chain uses TRBV18 with TRBJ1-1; 7 bases are shared with TRBD1. Germline CDR1 and CDR2: KGHSH and LQKENI. Trimming took 0 bases from V and 0 from J; bases not matched to a gene: 7. The CDR3 is made up of 17 amino acids. The CDR3 coding sequence is TGTGCCAGCTCACCACCGTTCCAGGGGGTAATGAACACTGAAGCTTTCTTT. This gives the protein CASSPPFQGVMNTEAFF.

This clonotype was recorded many times. The gene calls are TRBV29-1 and TRBJ1-2; possible D gene TRBD1, 5 bases. CDR1 SQVTM and CDR2 ANQGSEA come from the germline V gene. The CDR3 is 11 residues long. The germline V and J ends were trimmed by 4 bases and 9 bases, with 12 bases remaining between them. The CDR3 DNA is TGCAGCGTTGCATGGGGCGGTCGCTACACCTTC. This gives the protein CSVAWGGRYTF.

This clonotype was seen ten or more times. This chain connects TRBV2 to TRBJ1-2, with 11 bases matching TRBD1. CDR1 is SNHLY and CDR2 is FYNNEI in the germline V gene. V was pared by 4 bases and J by 8 bases, with 6 bases of the junction left unmatched. The CDR3 covers 14 residues. This CDR3 reads CASSGTGGFSGYTF. CDR3 DNA: TGTGCCAGCAGTGGGACAGGGGGCTTTAGCGGCTACACCTTC.

The chain has TRBV19 and TRBJ1-1; possible D gene TRBD1, 6 bases. Between the trimmed V and J ends, which lost 3 bases and 0 bases, there was a span of 11 bases. The length of the CDR3 is 15 residues. Germline V gene data show CDR1 as LNHDA and CDR2 as SQIVND (reference sequence). CDR3 nucleotide sequence: TGTGCCAGTAGTATGGAGGACAGACTGAACACTGAAGCTTTCTTT. This gives the protein CASSMEDRLNTEAFF. Together with reference TRBV19 and TRBJ1-1, the CDR3 gives the full variable domain: DGGITQSPKYLFRKEGQNVTLSCEQNLNHDAMYWYRQDPGQGLRLIYYSQIVNDFQKGDIAEGYSVSREKKESFPLTVTSAQKNPTAFYLCASSMEDRLNTEAFFGQGTRLTVV.

A few counts support this clonotype. A much larger clone sits a single nucleotide away, making a read error possible. The CDR3 is CAISGDLQETQYF. CDR3 bases: TGTGCCATCAGTGGGGACCTCCAAGAGACCCAGTACTTC. The chain has TRBV10-3 and TRBJ2-5; D possibly matches TRBD1 or TRBD2 (5 bases each). CDR3 length equals 13 residues. CDR1 is ENHRY, CDR2 SYGVKD, per germline. V was clipped by 4 bases and J by 1 base, with 7 bases between them.

Ten or more counts support this clonotype. This rearrangement joins TRBV3-1 to TRBJ1-2; D might be TRBD1 (5 bases). Germline V gene lookup returns CDR1 LGHDT and CDR2 YNNKEL (reference sequence). Deletions cut 2 bases from V and 4 bases from J, with 11 bases between. CDR3 length: 14 amino acids. This CDR3 is CASSQRQGLYGYTF. Here the CDR3 DNA reads TGTGCCAGCAGCCAAAGGCAGGGTCTCTATGGCTACACCTTC.

The chain recombines TRBV7-2 with TRBJ2-7; D is perhaps TRBD1 (5 bases). V was trimmed by 2 bases and J by 4 bases, leaving 9 bases between them. The CDR3 length is 13 residues. Germline CDR1 SGHTA, CDR2 FQGNSA. The CDR3 coding sequence is TGTGCCAGCAGCTTAAATCAGGGATACGAGCAGTACTTC. Protein product: CASSLNQGYEQYF. The full variable domain, its missing parts supplied by reference TRBV7-2 and TRBJ2-7, is GAGVSQSPSNKVTEKGKDVELRCDPISGHTALYWYRQSLGQGLEFLIYFQGNSAPDKSGLPSDRFSAERTGGSVSTLTIQRTQQEDSAVYLCASSLNQGYEQYFGPGTRLTVT.

This clonotype was picked up many times. The rearrangement joins TRBV25-1 to TRBJ1-1; tentatively, D is TRBD1 (6 bases). Between the trimmed V and J ends, which lost 2 bases and 12 bases, there was a span of 7 bases. The CDR3 sequence is 10 residues long. Germline loops: CDR1 MGHDK, CDR2 SYGVNS. In nucleotides, the CDR3 is TGTGCCAGCAGTGAAGGGACAACTTTCTTT. It codes for CASSEGTTFF.

This clonotype was recorded many times. The chain carries TRBV7-8 and TRBJ1-1, with TRBD1 matching 7 bases. After removal of 5 bases from V and 5 bases from J, the junction contained 8 bases not matched to a gene. Germline CDR1 and CDR2: SGHVS and FQNEAQ. The CDR3 extends over 14 amino acids. CDR3 loop: CASSATTGATEAFF. CDR3 DNA: TGTGCCAGCAGCGCCACAACAGGGGCGACTGAAGCTTTCTTT.

Many counts were recorded for this clonotype. The chain joins TRBV28 to TRBJ1-2; no clear D gene. This CDR3 region has 11 residues. Per germline, CDR1 MDHEN and CDR2 SYDVKM. V shed 8 bases and J shed 0 bases, with 4 bases lying between them. Here the CDR3 reads CASGTNYGYTF. The DNA for the CDR3 is TGTGCCAGCGGGACTAACTATGGCTACACCTTC.

This clonotype appeared many times. The genes are TRBV19 and TRBJ2-7, with 9 bases lining up with TRBD1. Looked up from germline, CDR1 is LNHDA and CDR2 is SQIVND (reference sequence). CDR3 length: 15 residues. V gave up 1 base and J gave up 5 bases; unmatched junction bases: 6. In DNA form, the CDR3 reads TGTGCCAGTAGTATAGCCGGGACAGGGCTTCACGAGCAGTACTTC. Protein product: CASSIAGTGLHEQYF.

This chain links TRBV28 with TRBJ2-7; TRBD1 matches 7 bases. The CDR3 is 13 amino acids. Germline CDR1 and CDR2: MDHEN and SYDVKM. The V segment lost 6 bases and the J segment 5 bases; nucleotides outside the gene matches: 7. DNA of the CDR3: TGTGCCAGCAGGACAGGGTCGGACCACGAGCAGTACTTC. Translating gives CASRTGSDHEQYF.

The V call is TRBV19, the J call TRBJ2-7; D is ambiguous. The CDR3 spans 14 residues. The V end was cut by 2 bases, the J end by 1 base, with 9 bases between. In germline, CDR1 is LNHDA, CDR2 SQIVND (reference sequence). The CDR3 bases are TGTGCCAGTAGTATAAGCTGGGAATCCTACGAGCAGTACTTC. This encodes CASSISWESYEQYF. The variable domain in full, with the rest retrieved from reference TRBV19 and TRBJ2-7, is DGGITQSPKYLFRKEGQNVTLSCEQNLNHDAMYWYRQDPGQGLRLIYYSQIVNDFQKGDIAEGYSVSREKKESFPLTVTSAQKNPTAFYLCASSISWESYEQYFGPGTRLTVT.

This clonotype was counted ten times or more. The chain uses TRBV2 and TRBJ2-7, with 10 bases fitting TRBD2. The trim removed 1 base at V and 0 bases at J, leaving 9 bases unmatched. Germline assignment: CDR1 SNHLY and CDR2 FYNNEI. The CDR3 runs 18 residues. The CDR3 sequence is CASSEGLGLAFSSYEQYF. CDR3 DNA sequence: TGTGCCAGCAGTGAAGGATTGGGACTAGCGTTTAGCTCCTACGAGCAGTACTTC.

This clonotype appeared many times. The chain joins TRBV6-1 to TRBJ1-2, with D uncertain. Germline CDR1 and CDR2: MNHNS and SASEGT. V was shortened by 6 bases and J by 4 bases, with 9 bases between the two germline ends. CDR3 size: 12 residues. The CDR3 loop is CASRERAYGYTF. CDR3 nucleotides: TGTGCCAGCAGAGAAAGGGCCTATGGCTACACCTTC.

V gene TRBV20-1 combines with J gene TRBJ2-7; a possible D gene is TRBD2 (5 bases). The CDR3 runs to 11 residues. The V gene's germline CDR1 is DFQATT and CDR2 SNEGSKA (reference sequence). V was shortened by 5 bases and J by 4 bases, with 9 bases between the two germline ends. CDR3 in amino acids: CSARREYEQYF. The DNA of the CDR3 is TGCAGTGCTCGAAGGGAGTACGAGCAGTACTTC.

On this clonotype itself: Being one base from a much bigger clone, this may be a read error. The V gene is TRBV29-1, the J gene TRBJ2-7; D not certain. This CDR3 region has 12 residues. Trimming left V 3 bases short and J 3 bases short, with 9 bases between. CDR1 and CDR2 from the germline V gene are SQVTM and ANQGSEA. CDR3 DNA: TGCAGCGTTGAGCAGGACGGCTACGAGCAGTACTTC. It specifies CSVEQDGYEQYF.

The table lists this clonotype with many counts. This chain uses TRBV28 with TRBJ2-4; TRBD2 matches at 12 bases. Per the germline V gene, CDR1 is MDHEN and CDR2 is SYDVKM. The V segment lost 5 bases and the J segment 7 bases; nucleotides outside the gene matches: 0. The CDR3 has 13 amino acids. CDR3 nucleotides: TGTGCCAGCAGTACTAGCGGGGGGAACATTCAGTACTTC. It specifies CASSTSGGNIQYF.

V is TRBV29-1 and J is TRBJ1-3; D is unresolved. V lost 5 bases to trimming and J lost 0 bases, with 11 bases between them. Germline CDR1 is SQVTM and CDR2 is ANQGSEA. CDR3 length equals 14 residues. DNA of the CDR3: TGCAGCGTTCCCGGACCGACCTCTGGAAACACCATATATTTT. This encodes CSVPGPTSGNTIYF.

This clonotype has at least ten counts. The genes are TRBV28 and TRBJ1-2; a possible D gene is TRBD1 (6 bases). Per germline, CDR1 MDHEN and CDR2 SYDVKM. The ends were cut back, 4 bases at V and 6 bases at J, with 12 bases in the middle. This CDR3 contains 13 residues. The CDR3 is CASSYREWDGYTF. The CDR3 coding sequence is TGTGCCAGCAGTTACAGGGAATGGGATGGCTACACCTTC.

The chain carries TRBV27 and TRBJ2-2, with TRBD2 matching 12 bases. V lost 5 bases and J lost 6; bases outside the gene matches: 7. The CDR3 runs 16 residues. The germline gives CDR1 MNHEY, CDR2 SMNVEV (reference sequence). For the CDR3, the DNA is TGTGCCAGCAGTCGCCGGACTAGCGGGGTCCCCGGGGAGCTGTTTTTT. This sequence encodes CASSRRTSGVPGELFF.